This TCR beta chain is from a study of cytomegalovirus exposure and HLA in healthy donors. Findings and limits, study-wide: Sequencing had likely introduced a cluster of highly shared sequence variants as an artifact. Analyses of presence and absence presupposed an approximately uniform sequencing depth across donors. Later analysis associated a missense DCLRE1C variant with TCR beta V- and J-gene trimming.

60 Vbeta and 13 Jbeta primers were used in PCR. Sequencing used immunoSEQ multiplex PCR; TCRdb keeps in-frame clones, though not all of them. The sample consists of 130,000 to 150,000 clones, around 67% of them appearing once. Notes on this clone: Antigen specificity is unknown.

Donors likely had unrecorded immune exposures despite being nominally healthy when sampled. V lost 6 bases and J 4 bases, leaving 18 bases between the germline ends. CDR3 length: 15 residues. Looked up from germline, CDR1 is MNHNS and CDR2 is SASEGT. The receptor's source is a woman aged 18 to 35 in good health and CMV-seronegative. The sample taken for sequencing was PBMCs. The J gene is TRBJ1-1, the V gene TRBV6-1; no firm D call. DNA of the CDR3: TGTGCCAGCAGCGCCCTTTCCCTGATCGGCACTGAAGCTTTCTTT. It is translated as CASSALSLIGTEAFF.